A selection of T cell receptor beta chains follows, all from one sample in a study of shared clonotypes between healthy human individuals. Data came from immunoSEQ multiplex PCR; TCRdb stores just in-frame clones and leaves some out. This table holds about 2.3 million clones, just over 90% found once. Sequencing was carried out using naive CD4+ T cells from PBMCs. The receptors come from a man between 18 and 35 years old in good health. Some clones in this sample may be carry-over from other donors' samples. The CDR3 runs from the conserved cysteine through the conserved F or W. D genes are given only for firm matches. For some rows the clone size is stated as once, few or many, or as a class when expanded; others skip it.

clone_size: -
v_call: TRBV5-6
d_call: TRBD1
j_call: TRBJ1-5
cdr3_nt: TGTGCCAGCAGCCTATGGACAGGGGGGCCCAATCAGCCCCAGCATTTT
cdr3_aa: CASSLWTGGPNQPQHF

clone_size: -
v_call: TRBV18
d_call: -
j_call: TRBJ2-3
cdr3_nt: TGTGCCAGCTCACGGGCAGGGCAGACAGATACGCAGTATTTT
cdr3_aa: CASSRAGQTDTQYF

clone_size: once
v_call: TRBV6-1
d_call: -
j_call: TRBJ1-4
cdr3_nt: TGTGCCAGCAGTGAAGGGTCGATTTGGTCTAATGAAAAACTGTTTTTT
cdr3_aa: CASSEGSIWSNEKLFF

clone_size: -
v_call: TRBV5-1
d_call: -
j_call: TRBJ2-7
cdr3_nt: TGCGCCAGCAGCTATAACCCCCCCTCGCGGGGGCTGTACGAGCAGTACTTC
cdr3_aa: CASSYNPPSRGLYEQYF

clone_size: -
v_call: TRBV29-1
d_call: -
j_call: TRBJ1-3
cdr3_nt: TGCAGCGTTTCGTGGGGGCCTGGCGGGGCTGGAAACACCATATATTTT
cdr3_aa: CSVSWGPGGAGNTIYF

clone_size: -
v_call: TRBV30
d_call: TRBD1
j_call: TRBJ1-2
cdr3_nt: TGTGCCTGGAACAAAGGACAGGGCCCCTATGGCTACACCTTC
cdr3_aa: CAWNKGQGPYGYTF

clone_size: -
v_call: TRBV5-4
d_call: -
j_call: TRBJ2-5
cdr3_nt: TGTGCCAGCAGCCCTGGAGGGAGCCAAGAGACCCAGTACTTC
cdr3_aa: CASSPGGSQETQYF

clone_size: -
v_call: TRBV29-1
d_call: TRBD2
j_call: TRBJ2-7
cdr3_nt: TGCAGCGCCCGAAACCGACTAGCGGGAGACGAGCAGTACTTC
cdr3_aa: CSARNRLAGDEQYF

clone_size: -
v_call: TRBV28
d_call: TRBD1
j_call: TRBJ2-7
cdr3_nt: TGTGCCAGCAGTCCGTGGACAGGGTTGTCCTACGAGCAGTACTTC
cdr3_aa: CASSPWTGLSYEQYF

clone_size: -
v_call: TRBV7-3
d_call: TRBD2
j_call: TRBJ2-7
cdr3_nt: TGTGCCAGCAGCTTGGGACTAGCCCGCGTTAGCGAGCAGTACTTC
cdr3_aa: CASSLGLARVSEQYF

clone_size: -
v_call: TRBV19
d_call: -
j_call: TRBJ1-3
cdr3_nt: TGTGCCAGTAGAATAAGGGGAGGACAGATCTCTGGAAACACCATATATTTT
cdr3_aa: CASRIRGGQISGNTIYF

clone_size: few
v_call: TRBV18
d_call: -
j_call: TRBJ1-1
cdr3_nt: TGTGCCAGCTCACCATTAACCCCAGGTGGAGCTTTCTTT
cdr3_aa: CASSPLTPGGAFF

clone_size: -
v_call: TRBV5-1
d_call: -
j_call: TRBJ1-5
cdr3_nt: TGCGCCAGCAGCTTGGAGGGATGGGGCAATCAGCCCCAGCATTTT
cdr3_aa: CASSLEGWGNQPQHF

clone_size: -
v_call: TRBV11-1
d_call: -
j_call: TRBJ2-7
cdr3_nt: TGTGCCAGCACCCCCCAGGGGATCTCCTACGAGCAGTACTTC
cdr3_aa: CASTPQGISYEQYF

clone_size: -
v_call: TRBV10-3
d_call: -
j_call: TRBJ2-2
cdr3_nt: TGTGCCATCAGTGTAAAGGCAGGGGCGAATACCGGGGAGCTGTTTTTT
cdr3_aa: CAISVKAGANTGELFF

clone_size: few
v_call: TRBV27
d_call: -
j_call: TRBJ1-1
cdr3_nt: TGTGCCAGCAGTTCCCCGGCTCAAGGAGTCACTGAAGCTTTCTTT
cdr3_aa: CASSSPAQGVTEAFF

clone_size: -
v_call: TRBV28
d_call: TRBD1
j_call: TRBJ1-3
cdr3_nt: TGTGCCAGCAGTCAACAGGGGAGCACCATATATTTT
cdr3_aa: CASSQQGSTIYF

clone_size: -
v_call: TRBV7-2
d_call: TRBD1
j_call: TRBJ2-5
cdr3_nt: TGTGCCAGCAGCCAATACAGGGGCGAACAAGAGACCCAGTACTTC
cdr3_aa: CASSQYRGEQETQYF

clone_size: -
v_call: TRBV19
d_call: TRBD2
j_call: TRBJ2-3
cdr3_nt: TGTGCCAGTAGCCGCAGACTAGCGGGAGGGGGAGATACGCAGTATTTT
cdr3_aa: CASSRRLAGGGDTQYF

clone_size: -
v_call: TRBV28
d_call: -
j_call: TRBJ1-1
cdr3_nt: TGTGCCAGCATTAACCCCGGATCGAACACTGAAGCTTTCTTT
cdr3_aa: CASINPGSNTEAFF

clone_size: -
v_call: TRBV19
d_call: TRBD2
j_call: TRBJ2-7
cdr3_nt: TGTGCCAGTAGTATAGAGCTAGCGGGAGCCTACGAGCAGTACTTC
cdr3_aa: CASSIELAGAYEQYF

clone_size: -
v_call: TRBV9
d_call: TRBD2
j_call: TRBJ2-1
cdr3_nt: TGTGCCAGCAGCGTCACTAGCGGTAGCTACAATGAGCAGTTCTTC
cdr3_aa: CASSVTSGSYNEQFF

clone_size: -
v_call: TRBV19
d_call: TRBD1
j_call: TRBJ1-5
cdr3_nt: TGTGCCAGTCCAAACCCTCGGACAGGAAAGGGACAGCCCCAGCATTTT
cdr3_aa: CASPNPRTGKGQPQHF

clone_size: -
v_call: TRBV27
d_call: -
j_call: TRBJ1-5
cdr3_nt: TGTGCCAGCGGGCTCCATGGAGGGAGTCAGCCCCAGCATTTT
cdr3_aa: CASGLHGGSQPQHF

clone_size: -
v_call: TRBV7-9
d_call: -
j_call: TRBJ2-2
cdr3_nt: TGTGCCAGCAGCCTAGGGGGTACTAACACCGGGGAGCTGTTTTTT
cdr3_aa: CASSLGGTNTGELFF